Below are 10 T cell receptor beta chains sequenced from a single sample in a study of T cell changes during pregnancy in multiple sclerosis. TCRdb keeps only in-frame clones here, not all; method: immunoSEQ multiplex PCR. The top ten hold approximately 0.9% of the sample, which has roughly 48,000 clones, 85% to 95% seen once. The sequences come from CD4+ T cells from peripheral blood mononuclear cells, collected in the second trimester of pregnancy. The receptors derive from a female donor in good health, enrolled as a control in a pregnancy study.

The CDR3 protein is CATGTSGSFTDTQYF. As DNA, the CDR3 is TGTGCCACTGGGACTAGCGGGAGTTTCACAGATACGCAGTATTTT. The rearrangement joins TRBV19 to TRBJ2-3, with 14 bases matching TRBD2. In germline, CDR1 is LNHDA, CDR2 SQIVND (reference sequence). This CDR3 comprises 15 residues. V lost 10 bases and J lost 2; bases outside the gene matches: 5.

This rearrangement joins TRBV5-1 to TRBJ2-5, with 9 positions matching TRBD2. There are 15 residues in the CDR3. The J segment lost 4 bases and the V segment lost 3 bases, leaving 7 bases of the junction unmatched. Germline V gene lookup returns CDR1 SGHRS and CDR2 YFSETQ. The CDR3, as DNA: TGCGCCAGCAGCTCTGCGGGAGGGCCTCGAGAGACCCAGTACTTC. This gives the protein CASSSAGGPRETQYF.

The chain has TRBV5-1 and TRBJ2-2; unclear D gene. The CDR3 consists of 15 residues. CDR1 is SGHRS, CDR2 YFSETQ, per germline. Trimming left V 4 bases short and J 4 bases short, with 14 bases between. CDR3 region: CASSRKDLVTGELFF. The DNA of the CDR3 is TGCGCCAGCAGCCGGAAAGACCTAGTCACCGGGGAGCTGTTTTTT.

This rearrangement joins TRBV11-2 to TRBJ1-6; D uncertain. Trimming took off 1 base at V and 4 bases at J, with 8 bases between the two ends. CDR1 SGHAT and CDR2 FQNNGV come from the germline V gene. This CDR3 is 15 amino acids long. CDR3 sequence reads: CASSLGQTYNSPLHF. In nucleotides, the CDR3 is TGTGCCAGCAGCTTAGGGCAGACATATAATTCACCCCTCCACTTT.

The rearrangement joins TRBV2 to TRBJ2-2; 9 positions match TRBD2. This CDR3 is 15 amino acids long. CDR1 and CDR2 (germline): SNHLY, FYNNEI. V lost 4 bases to trimming and J lost 5 bases; unmatched junction nucleotides: 5. DNA of the CDR3: TGTGCCAGCAGTGTTAGCGGGAGCCGGACCGGGGAGCTGTTTTTT. Its protein product is CASSVSGSRTGELFF.

The chain uses TRBV25-1 and TRBJ2-1; D remains unclear. This CDR3 spans 15 amino acids. Looked up from germline, CDR1 is MGHDK and CDR2 is SYGVNS. The ends were cut back, 2 bases at V and 6 bases at J, with 14 bases in the middle. In nucleotides, the CDR3 is TGTGCCAGCAGTGAAACCCGGCACAGTTCCAATGAGCAGTTCTTC. Protein sequence: CASSETRHSSNEQFF.

The chain has TRBV5-4 and TRBJ2-1, with 8 bases identical to TRBD2. There are 16 residues in the CDR3. Germline loops: CDR1 SGHNT, CDR2 YYREEE (reference sequence). The V gene end was trimmed by 4 bases and the J gene end by 7 bases; junction bases not matched to a gene: 13. The CDR3 loop reads CASSPAAGEVRNEQFF. The DNA of the CDR3 is TGTGCCAGCAGCCCGGCAGCGGGAGAGGTTAGGAATGAGCAGTTCTTC.

V usage is TRBV5-1 and J usage is TRBJ1-1; tentatively, D is TRBD1 (5 bases). Trimming removed 0 bases at V and 1 base at J, with 7 bases between. Germline values: CDR1 SGHRS, CDR2 YFSETQ. The CDR3 is made up of 14 amino acids. The CDR3 protein is CASSLDTGNTEAFF. Written as DNA, the CDR3 is TGCGCCAGCAGCTTGGATACAGGGAACACTGAAGCTTTCTTT.

The rearrangement joins TRBV11-1 to TRBJ1-6; no firm D call. V was cut by 10 bases and J by 5 bases, with 12 bases left in between. The CDR3 is 13 amino acids. Germline loops: CDR1 SGHAT, CDR2 FQDESV (reference sequence). CDR3 coding DNA: TGTGCCACCGGGTCGGGAAATAATTCACCCCTCCACTTT. Protein: CATGSGNNSPLHF.

The chain uses TRBV15 and TRBJ2-5; D perhaps matches TRBD2 (6 bases). Germline V lookup: CDR1 LNHNV, CDR2 YYDKDF (reference sequence). The CDR3 sequence is 12 residues long. V lost 3 bases and J 13 bases, leaving 15 bases between the germline ends. The CDR3 sequence: CATSSPGGYRYF. Written as DNA, the CDR3 is TGTGCCACCAGCAGTCCTGGGGGGTACCGGTACTTC.